This passage covers 19 T cell receptor beta chains from one sample sequenced in a study of cytomegalovirus exposure and HLA in healthy donors. With 60 Vbeta and 13 Jbeta primers, the PCR was carried out. Assay: immunoSEQ multiplex PCR; the TCRdb copy retains only in-frame clones and omits some. This sample carries 55,000 to 80,000 clones, about 85% of them seen once, and the ten largest clones take 9.5% to 12%. Sequences were obtained from PBMCs. The receptors originated from a female donor in good health and CMV-seronegative.

This chain uses TRBV27 with TRBJ2-2; a weak D match, TRBD2 (6 bases). Per the germline V gene, CDR1 is MNHEY and CDR2 is SMNVEV (reference sequence). CDR3 length: 13 residues. Trimming stripped 2 bases from V and 7 bases from J, with 8 bases between. CDR3 DNA: TGTGCCAGCAGTTTAGGGGGGATCGGGGAGCTGTTTTTT. Its translation: CASSLGGIGELFF.

The chain is built from TRBV9 and TRBJ2-2, with 8 bases matching TRBD1. Germline CDR1 is SGDLS and CDR2 is YYNGEE. V was pared by 3 bases and J by 4 bases, with 5 bases of the junction left unmatched. The CDR3 extends over 15 amino acids. The CDR3 sequence is CASSGQGASTGELFF. The CDR3 DNA follows: TGTGCCAGCAGCGGGCAGGGGGCGTCCACCGGGGAGCTGTTTTTT.

This sequence joins TRBV28 and TRBJ2-7, with TRBD1 matching 9 bases. The trim removed 10 bases at V and 1 base at J, leaving 11 bases unmatched. Germline V gene lookup returns CDR1 MDHEN and CDR2 SYDVKM. The CDR3 totals 15 residues. In nucleotides, the CDR3 is TGTGCCATCGATAAATCCGGGACAGGGTCCTACGAGCAGTACTTC. Its translation is CAIDKSGTGSYEQYF.

V is TRBV20-1 and J is TRBJ2-1, with D maybe TRBD2 (6 bases). V dropped 5 bases and J dropped 9 bases, with 11 bases sitting between them. The CDR3 contains 11 residues. Germline loops: CDR1 DFQATT, CDR2 SNEGSKA (reference sequence). CDR3 in DNA: TGCAGTGCTGCGGGGCACACTGAGCAGTTCTTC. This sequence encodes CSAAGHTEQFF.

J is TRBJ1-2 and V is TRBV6-5; 7 positions agree with TRBD1. CDR3 length equals 15 residues. J gave up 2 bases and V 2 bases, and 5 bases lay outside the gene matches. The germline V gene encodes CDR1 MNHEY and CDR2 SVGAGI. CDR3: CASSYQGQANYGYTF. The CDR3 DNA reads as TGTGCCAGCAGTTACCAAGGACAGGCCAACTATGGCTACACCTTC.

This chain links TRBV18 with TRBJ2-5; 7 bases line up with TRBD2. With 6 bases clipped from V and 5 bases from J, the junction kept 3 bases outside the gene matches. The germline V gene has CDR1 KGHSH and CDR2 LQKENI. The CDR3 runs to 12 residues. The CDR3 bases are TGTGCCAGCTCTTCCGGGGGGGAGACCCAGTACTTC. This codes for CASSSGGETQYF.

V is TRBV6-5 and J is TRBJ2-4; D possibly corresponds to TRBD1 (5 bases). This CDR3 region has 15 residues. Trimming took 0 bases from V and 5 from J, leaving 11 bases between them. Germline V CDR1 and CDR2: MNHEY, SVGAGI. The CDR3 is CASSYSVTAENIQYF. The CDR3 nucleotides read TGTGCCAGCAGTTACTCCGTGACAGCTGAAAACATTCAGTACTTC.

The rearrangement links TRBV19 to TRBJ2-7; TRBD1 matches 12 bases. The CDR3 totals 15 residues. Trimming removed 7 bases from V and 2 bases from J; junction bases left unmatched: 6. CDR1 and CDR2 from the germline V gene are LNHDA and SQIVND (reference sequence). The CDR3: CASNAGTGGTYEQYF. The CDR3 DNA is TGTGCCAGTAACGCCGGGACAGGGGGCACCTACGAGCAGTACTTC.

This chain joins TRBV6-5 and TRBJ1-6; 9 nucleotides match TRBD1. The germline gives CDR1 MNHEY, CDR2 SVGAGI. V shed 7 bases and J 9 bases; nucleotides not matched to a gene: 10. The CDR3 runs to 15 residues. DNA for the CDR3: TGTGCCAGCACGCCGGGACAGGGAAAGGCTTCACCCCTCCACTTT. Encoded protein: CASTPGQGKASPLHF.

The CDR3 nucleotides are TGTGCCAGCAGTGTCTACCCGGGACAGGGAGTTTCTACCTATGGCTACACCTTC. It encodes CASSVYPGQGVSTYGYTF. This sequence joins TRBV28 and TRBJ1-2, with 9 bases matching TRBD1. J was trimmed by 4 bases and V by 5 bases; bases with no gene match: 17. The CDR3 covers 18 residues. The germline V gene has CDR1 MDHEN and CDR2 SYDVKM.

The chain is built from TRBV5-8 and TRBJ1-4; 8 bases align to TRBD1. The CDR3 spans 19 residues. The germline CDR1 and CDR2 sequences are SGHTS and YDEGEE. V trimming: 1 base; J trimming: 0 bases; junction bases outside the gene matches: 11. The CDR3 protein is CASSLWATLQGATNEKLFF. The CDR3 DNA reads as TGTGCCAGCAGCTTGTGGGCGACACTACAGGGGGCAACTAATGAAAAACTGTTTTTT.

The V and J genes are TRBV7-9 and TRBJ2-3; D not resolved. Germline V gene data show CDR1 as SEHNR and CDR2 as FQNEAQ (reference sequence). The CDR3 length is 13 residues. Trimming removed 4 bases from V and 3 bases from J, with 8 bases in between. CDR3 loop: CASSWSQTDTQYF. CDR3 bases: TGTGCCAGCAGCTGGTCCCAGACAGATACGCAGTATTTT.

The J gene is TRBJ1-5, the V gene TRBV15; D perhaps matches TRBD1 (6 bases). Trimming pared 8 bases from V and 0 bases from J, leaving 20 bases between. Germline values: CDR1 LNHNV, CDR2 YYDKDF (reference sequence). The CDR3 contains 17 residues. In DNA form, the CDR3 reads TGTGCCACCTCCCGGGGGGGCCCGGCCCTTAGCAATCAGCCCCAGCATTTT. Translated, it gives CATSRGGPALSNQPQHF.

This chain joins TRBV11-3 and TRBJ2-1, with 9 bases fitting TRBD2. V shed 5 bases and J 9 bases; nucleotides not matched to a gene: 11. Germline V gene data show CDR1 as SGHNT and CDR2 as YENEEA. The CDR3 is 15 residues long. In nucleotides, the CDR3 is TGTGCCAGCAGCCCCTTAGCGGGAGCCGGCGGTGAGCAGTTCTTC. Its protein is CASSPLAGAGGEQFF. Variable domain in full (rest from reference TRBV11-3 and TRBJ2-1): EAGVVQSPRYKIIEKKQPVAFWCNPISGHNTLYWYLQNLGQGPELLIRYENEEAVDDSQLPKDRFSAERLKGVDSTLKIQPAELGDSAVYLCASSPLAGAGGEQFFGPGTRLTVL.

In DNA, the CDR3 is TGTGCCAGTAGTTGGTCTAGCGGGAGGGGCCCCAGCTACAATGAGCAGTTCTTC. Its translation: CASSWSSGRGPSYNEQFF. The V and J genes are TRBV19 and TRBJ2-1, with 12 bases fitting TRBD2. Germline V CDR1 and CDR2: LNHDA, SQIVND (reference sequence). V lost 5 bases and J lost 3; bases outside the gene matches: 11. CDR3 length: 18 residues.

J is TRBJ1-5 and V is TRBV5-4; D possibly corresponds to TRBD1 (5 bases). V shed 3 bases and J shed 8 bases, with 15 bases lying between them. The germline V gene encodes CDR1 SGHNT and CDR2 YYREEE (reference sequence). The CDR3 is made up of 14 amino acids. Written as DNA, the CDR3 is TGTGCCAGCAGCTGGGGCGGGGTCGGGGAGCCCCAGCATTTT. Residues: CASSWGGVGEPQHF.

V is TRBV28 and J is TRBJ2-5; maybe TRBD2 (6 bases). The CDR3 is 12 amino acids. CDR1 is MDHEN, CDR2 SYDVKM, per germline. Trimming took off 8 bases at V and 11 bases at J, with 18 bases between the two ends. CDR3 protein: CASRYSGNEQYF. The CDR3 DNA is TGTGCCAGCCGGTATAGCGGTAATGAGCAGTACTTC.

CDR3 nucleotide sequence: TGTGCCAGCAGCTTAAGACTGCCCGGGAATTACGAGCAGTACTTC. It encodes CASSLRLPGNYEQYF. The V call is TRBV7-2, the J call TRBJ2-7, with a weak D call TRBD2 (5 bases). Germline V lookup: CDR1 SGHTA, CDR2 FQGNSA. This CDR3 is 15 amino acids long. V lost 2 bases, J lost 4 bases, and 15 bases lay in between.

This rearrangement joins TRBV5-8 to TRBJ2-7; 8 bases line up with TRBD2. V lost 6 bases and J lost 4; bases outside the gene matches: 9. In germline, CDR1 is SGHTS, CDR2 YDEGEE. CDR3 length: 14 amino acids. The CDR3 here is CASILERGGYEQYF. The CDR3, as DNA: TGTGCCAGCATCCTCGAACGGGGGGGATACGAGCAGTACTTC.